Each of the 2 T cell receptor beta chains below was sequenced from the same sample in a study of cytomegalovirus exposure and HLA in healthy donors. Primers included in the PCR were 60 Vbeta and 13 Jbeta primers. Assay: immunoSEQ multiplex PCR; the TCRdb copy retains only in-frame clones and omits some. In the table there are some 130,000 clones, roughly four fifths of which are singletons. The sequenced sample was PBMCs. The receptors originated from a male donor in good health and CMV-seropositive.

This rearrangement joins TRBV4-3 to TRBJ2-2; a possible D gene is TRBD1 (6 bases). The CDR3 spans 14 residues. Per germline, CDR1 LGHNA and CDR2 YSLEER. V lost 3 bases, J lost 7 bases, and 12 bases lay in between. The CDR3 DNA reads TGCGCCAGCAGCCAGGGACACCTTGGCGGGGAGCTGTTTTTT. This gives the protein CASSQGHLGGELFF.

The chain recombines TRBV30 with TRBJ1-2; 10 bases are shared with TRBD1. Unmatched junction bases numbered 8, after V lost 3 bases and J lost 7 bases. Germline V gene lookup returns CDR1 GTSNPN and CDR2 SVGIG (reference sequence). The CDR3 covers 14 residues. CDR3 region: CAWRPRQGAGGYTF. The CDR3 region has the DNA TGTGCCTGGAGGCCACGACAGGGGGCGGGTGGCTACACCTTC.